This T cell receptor beta chain came from a study of OX40 agonist ivuxolimab in advanced cancers. Regarding the study in general: The costimulatory receptor OX40 (CD134) was targeted by ivuxolimab, a fully human IgG2 agonistic monoclonal antibody. Intravenous ivuxolimab was administered to patients every 2 weeks at six dose levels: 0.01, 0.1, 0.3, 1.5, 3 and 10 mg/kg. Of the approximately 54 patients in dose escalation, about 20 had hepatocellular carcinoma, around 15 had melanoma, 9 had renal cell carcinoma and 9 had head and neck cancer. The dose-escalation cohort was almost 85% male with a mean age of approximately 60 years, ranging from about 23 to 85. Prior anti-PD-1, anti-PD-L1 or anti-CTLA-4 therapy was permitted, and approximately 39% of dose-escalation patients had received checkpoint inhibitors. Partial responses occurred in three dose-escalation patients, of whom one had hepatocellular carcinoma and two had cutaneous melanoma. The purpose of peripheral TCRbeta sequencing was to test whether ivuxolimab changed TCR sequence diversity and led to clonal T-cell expansion. The paper describes the monotherapy dose-escalation part (N ≈ 50 patients) of the phase I trial of ivuxolimab. Study-wide findings and limitations: Which antigens the clonally expanded peripheral T cells were specific for was not determined. Partial responders in the 0.1-3.0 mg/kg groups had among the lowest normalized peripheral clonal expansion, especially among CD8+ T cells. At doses of 0.1 to 3.0 mg/kg, clonal expansion of both CD4+ and CD8+ blood T cells was observed from baseline to week 6. After ivuxolimab, expanded clones were on average more numerous among CD8+ T cells than among CD4+ T cells. Low levels of normalized T-cell clonal expansion were also seen in some patients who did not respond.

V drops 0 bases and J drops 0 bases, leaving 9 bases in between. Reading the germline V gene (reference sequence) gives CDR1 GTSNPN and CDR2 SVGIG. The CDR3 starts with the cysteine, ends with the phenylalanine, and has 15 residues. Only CDR3 DNA remains: 45 bases, in frame from the first base. The trial excluded patients who had a history of autoimmune disease or were on systemic immunosuppression. Peripheral blood for TCR sequencing was drawn from every dose cohort at baseline, at cycle 4 day 1 and at cycle 7 day 1. Samples came from an open-label, multicenter, first-in-human phase I dose-escalation trial of ivuxolimab. Adults with locally advanced or metastatic head and neck squamous cell, hepatocellular, melanoma or renal cell carcinoma were enrolled in the trial. Before TCR sequencing, CD4+ T cells and CD8+ T cells from peripheral blood were sorted into separate populations. As for this clone: What antigen it recognizes has not been identified. No base quality information exists; no much larger clone differs at one position.

To sequence the TCRbeta CDR3 region, genomic DNA was isolated from the sorted cells. TCRbeta CDR3 regions were sequenced using the immunoSEQ Assay. Held by TCRdb, this immuneACCESS table contains in-frame sequences only and omits some clones. Under half of the omission traces to an unresolved V gene where checked; the cause of the rest is unknown. This sample lists 70,000 to 85,000 clones; about 90% were detected once. Approximately 1.3% of the sample is in the top ten clones. The TCR sequence derives from an adult with an advanced solid tumor such as melanoma, head and neck, liver or kidney cancer. The receptor chain draws on TRBV30 and TRBJ1-3; the D region possibly corresponds to TRBD1 (5 bases align). The sequencing used CD4+ or CD8+ T cells sorted from blood, collected in a trial of the OX40 agonist ivuxolimab. The CDR3 here reads CAWSVNGASGNTIYF. The nucleotides read TGTGCCTGGAGTGTAAACGGGGCCTCTGGAAACACCATATATTTT. Reference TRBV30 and TRBJ1-3 proteins supply the regions before and after the CDR3; the full variable domain is: SQTIHQWPATLVQPVGSPLSLECTVEGTSNPNLYWYRQAAGRGLQLLFYSVGIGQISSEVPQNLSASRPQDRQFILSSKKLLLSDSGFYLCAWSVNGASGNTIYFGEGSWLTVV.